This T cell receptor (beta chain) originates from a study of OX40 agonist ivuxolimab in advanced cancers. Study information: Across the patients, intravenous ivuxolimab was delivered every 2 weeks at 0.01 to 10 mg/kg. Eligibility rules accepted prior anti-PD-1, anti-PD-L1 or anti-CTLA-4 therapy, and 35% to 45% had some. Findings and caveats of the study: Partial responders dosed at 0.1-3.0 mg/kg displayed clonal expansion ranking among the lowest.

The CDR3 sequence is 15 residues long. The V segment lost 3 bases and the J segment 12 bases; nucleotides outside the gene matches: 10. Germline V lookup: CDR1 MDHEN, CDR2 SYDVKM. TCRdb's table, derived via immunoSEQ multiplex PCR, lists solely in-frame clones and lacks some. The repertoire consists of tens of thousands of clones, with more than 85% occurring once and the leading ten covering around 12%. A remark on this clone: Antigen: not known.

The material sequenced was CD4+ or CD8+ T cells sorted from blood, taken in a trial of the OX40 agonist ivuxolimab. This sequence joins TRBV28 and TRBJ1-3; 11 bases are shared with TRBD1. The source of this sequence is an adult with an advanced solid tumor such as melanoma, head and neck, liver or kidney cancer. The CDR3 is CASSLSLGTGGLIYF. The DNA for the CDR3 is TGTGCCAGCAGTTTGTCCCTTGGGACAGGGGGTCTCATATATTTT.